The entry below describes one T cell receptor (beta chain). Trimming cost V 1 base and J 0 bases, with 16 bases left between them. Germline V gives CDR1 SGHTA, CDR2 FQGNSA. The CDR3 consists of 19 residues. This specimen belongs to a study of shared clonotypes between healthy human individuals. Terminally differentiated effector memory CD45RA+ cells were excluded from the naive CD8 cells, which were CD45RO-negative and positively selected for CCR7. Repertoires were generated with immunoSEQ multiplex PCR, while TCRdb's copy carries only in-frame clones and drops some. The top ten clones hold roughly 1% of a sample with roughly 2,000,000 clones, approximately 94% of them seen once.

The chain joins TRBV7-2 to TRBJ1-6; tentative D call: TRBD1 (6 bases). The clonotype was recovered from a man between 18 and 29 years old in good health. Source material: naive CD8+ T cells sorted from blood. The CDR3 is CASSLGGGALISYNSPLHF. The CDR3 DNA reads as TGTGCCAGCAGCTTAGGGGGGGGCGCTCTGATCTCCTATAATTCACCCCTCCACTTT.